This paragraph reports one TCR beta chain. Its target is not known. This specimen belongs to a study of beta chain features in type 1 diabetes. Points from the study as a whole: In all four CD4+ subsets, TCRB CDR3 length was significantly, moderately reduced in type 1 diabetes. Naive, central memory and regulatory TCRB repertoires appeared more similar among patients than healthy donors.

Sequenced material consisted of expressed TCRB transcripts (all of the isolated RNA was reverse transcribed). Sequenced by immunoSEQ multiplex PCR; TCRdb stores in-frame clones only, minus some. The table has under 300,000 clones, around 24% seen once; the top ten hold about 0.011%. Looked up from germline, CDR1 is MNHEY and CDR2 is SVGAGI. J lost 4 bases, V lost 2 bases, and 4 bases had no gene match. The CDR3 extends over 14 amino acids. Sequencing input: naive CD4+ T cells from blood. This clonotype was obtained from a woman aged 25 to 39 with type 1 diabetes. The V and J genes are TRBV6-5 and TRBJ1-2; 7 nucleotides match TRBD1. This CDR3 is CASSYQGQPYGYTF. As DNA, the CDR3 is TGTGCCAGCAGTTACCAGGGACAGCCCTATGGCTACACCTTC.